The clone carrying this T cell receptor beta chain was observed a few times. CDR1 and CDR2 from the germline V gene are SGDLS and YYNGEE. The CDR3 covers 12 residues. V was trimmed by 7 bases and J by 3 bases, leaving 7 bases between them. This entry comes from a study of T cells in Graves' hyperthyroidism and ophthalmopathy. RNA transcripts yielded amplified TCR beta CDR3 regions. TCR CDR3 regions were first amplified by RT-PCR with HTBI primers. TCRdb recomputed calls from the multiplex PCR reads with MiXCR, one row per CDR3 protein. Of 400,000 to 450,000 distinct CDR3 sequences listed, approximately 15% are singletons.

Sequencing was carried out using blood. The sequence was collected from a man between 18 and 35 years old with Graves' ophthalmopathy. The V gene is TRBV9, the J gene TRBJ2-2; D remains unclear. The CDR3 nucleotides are TGTGCCAGCGGAGTAGACACCGGGGAGCTGTTTTTT. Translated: CASGVDTGELFF. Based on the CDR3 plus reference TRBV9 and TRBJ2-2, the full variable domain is DSGVTQTPKHLITATGQRVTLRCSPRSGDLSVYWYQQSLDQGLQFLIQYYNGEERAKGNILERFSAQQFPDLHSELNLSSLELGDSALYFCASGVDTGELFFGEGSRLTVL.